The 22 T cell receptor beta chains below were found in one sample sequenced in a study of cytomegalovirus exposure and HLA in healthy donors. Primers for the PCR totalled 60 Vbeta and 13 Jbeta. Sequencing was performed with immunoSEQ multiplex PCR; in TCRdb, only in-frame clones are kept and a portion is missing. The repertoire has around 170,000 clones, around 77% of them found once; the top ten carry less than 2%. Sequencing was carried out using PBMCs. These receptors all come from a woman aged 25 to 39 in good health and CMV-seronegative.

The chain links TRBV4-3 to TRBJ2-5, with 9 nucleotides matching TRBD2. J gave up 7 bases and V 0 bases, and 6 bases lay outside the gene matches. Germline CDR1 and CDR2: LGHNA and YSLEER. The CDR3 has 15 residues. The CDR3 protein is CASSQEVSGGRTQYF. Here the CDR3 DNA reads TGCGCCAGCAGCCAAGAGGTTAGCGGGGGTCGGACCCAGTACTTC.

The CDR3 here is CASSLWGGANEKLFF. In nucleotides, the CDR3 is TGCGCCAGCAGCTTGTGGGGAGGGGCTAATGAAAAACTGTTTTTT. This chain uses TRBV5-1 with TRBJ1-4, with D maybe TRBD1 (5 bases). The ends were cut back, 1 base at V and 3 bases at J, with 10 bases in the middle. CDR3 size: 15 residues. Germline V gene sequence: CDR1 SGHRS, CDR2 YFSETQ. Full variable domain (rest looked up from reference TRBV5-1 and TRBJ1-4): KAGVTQTPRYLIKTRGQQVTLSCSPISGHRSVSWYQQTPGQGLQFLFEYFSETQRNKGNFPGRFSGRQFSNSRSEMNVSTLELGDSALYLCASSLWGGANEKLFFGSGTQLSVL.

V and J are TRBV19 and TRBJ2-7, with 7 nucleotides matching TRBD2. Germline V gene data show CDR1 as LNHDA and CDR2 as SQIVND (reference sequence). V was pared by 6 bases and J by 1 base, with 6 bases of the junction left unmatched. This CDR3 is 14 amino acids long. The CDR3 is CASSPRGVSYEQYF. The CDR3 DNA sequence: TGTGCCAGTAGCCCCCGGGGGGTTTCCTACGAGCAGTACTTC.

V is TRBV15 and J is TRBJ2-2; a weak D match, TRBD1 (5 bases). The CDR3 covers 17 residues. Trimming pared 0 bases from V and 0 bases from J, leaving 11 bases between. CDR1 LNHNV and CDR2 YYDKDF come from the germline V gene (reference sequence). The CDR3 sequence is CATSRDRDRPNTGELFF. The CDR3 bases are TGTGCCACCAGCAGAGACCGAGACAGACCGAACACCGGGGAGCTGTTTTTT.

The V and J genes are TRBV27 and TRBJ1-2; TRBD1 agrees at 9 bases. J was trimmed by 7 bases and V by 2 bases; bases with no gene match: 2. CDR3 length equals 13 residues. Germline V gene sequence: CDR1 MNHEY, CDR2 SMNVEV (reference sequence). The CDR3 loop is CASSLTTGGGYTF. CDR3 bases: TGTGCCAGCAGTTTAACGACAGGGGGTGGCTACACCTTC.

This clone has only a few counts. The chain links TRBV7-8 to TRBJ1-1, with 7 bases that match TRBD1. The CDR3 sequence is 16 residues long. Germline V CDR1 and CDR2: SGHVS, FQNEAQ. J lost 0 bases, V lost 4 bases, and 8 bases had no gene match. CDR3 amino acids: CASSSERDSMNTEAFF. The CDR3 DNA reads as TGTGCCAGCAGCTCCGAACGGGACAGCATGAACACTGAAGCTTTCTTT.

Only a few counts were recorded for this clone. The chain is built from TRBV7-9 and TRBJ1-1; D ambiguous. V lost 3 bases and J lost 3, with 8 bases in between. The CDR3 consists of 13 residues. Germline V gene data show CDR1 as SEHNR and CDR2 as FQNEAQ (reference sequence). The CDR3 bases are TGTGCCAGCAGCTTCCCGGGGTACACTGAAGCTTTCTTT. It is translated as CASSFPGYTEAFF.

The chain employs TRBV5-1 and TRBJ1-2; 10 bases align to TRBD1. Trimming at V came to 4 bases and at J to 0 bases, leaving 6 bases not matched to a gene. Germline CDR1 SGHRS, CDR2 YFSETQ. This CDR3 is 16 amino acids long. CDR3 sequence (DNA): TGCGCCAGCAGCCTGGGGACAGGGGAAGCTAACTATGGCTACACCTTC. Translation: CASSLGTGEANYGYTF. Filled out from reference TRBV5-1 and TRBJ1-2, the complete variable domain reads KAGVTQTPRYLIKTRGQQVTLSCSPISGHRSVSWYQQTPGQGLQFLFEYFSETQRNKGNFPGRFSGRQFSNSRSEMNVSTLELGDSALYLCASSLGTGEANYGYTFGSGTRLTVV.

The rearrangement uses TRBV29-1 and TRBJ1-1; maybe TRBD1 (6 bases). The V gene lost 7 bases and the J gene lost 8 bases, with 11 bases spanning the gap. There are 10 residues in the CDR3. The germline CDR1 and CDR2 sequences are SQVTM and ANQGSEA. In nucleotides, the CDR3 is TGCAGCGGCGCACAGGGAGAAGCTTTCTTT. Its translation: CSGAQGEAFF.

The gene calls are TRBV9 and TRBJ2-7; weak D call: TRBD1 (5 bases). In germline, CDR1 is SGDLS, CDR2 YYNGEE. V dropped 4 bases and J dropped 6 bases, with 14 bases sitting between them. This CDR3 has 13 amino acids. The CDR3 loop reads CASSSPRAVEQYF. CDR3 nucleotide sequence: TGTGCCAGCAGCTCGCCCAGGGCCGTCGAGCAGTACTTC. The variable domain in full, with the rest retrieved from reference TRBV9 and TRBJ2-7, is DSGVTQTPKHLITATGQRVTLRCSPRSGDLSVYWYQQSLDQGLQFLIQYYNGEERAKGNILERFSAQQFPDLHSELNLSSLELGDSALYFCASSSPRAVEQYFGPGTRLTVT.

This clone was observed a single time. The rearrangement links TRBV2 to TRBJ2-7; TRBD2 might be the D (6 bases). This CDR3 region has 16 residues. Trimming took 1 base from V and 6 from J, leaving 19 bases between them. Germline loops: CDR1 SNHLY, CDR2 FYNNEI. CDR3 protein: CASSEESGGNGGEQYF. CDR3 nucleotide sequence: TGTGCCAGCAGTGAAGAGAGTGGGGGGAATGGGGGCGAGCAGTACTTC.

The chain combines TRBV29-1 with TRBJ2-1; 7 positions match TRBD1. With V trimmed by 4 bases and J by 8 bases, 8 bases remained unmatched. The germline V gene has CDR1 SQVTM and CDR2 ANQGSEA. The CDR3 extends over 13 amino acids. The chain's CDR3 is CSVAASRGYEQFF. The CDR3 nucleotides read TGCAGCGTTGCTGCCTCCAGGGGGTATGAGCAGTTCTTC.

About this clone itself: Within the sample, other DNA sequences also encode this same CDR3. V gene TRBV5-1 combines with J gene TRBJ1-1, with D maybe TRBD1 (5 bases). The germline CDR1 and CDR2 sequences are SGHRS and YFSETQ. The V and J ends lost 2 bases and 5 bases respectively, with 10 bases between them. The CDR3 extends over 13 amino acids. This CDR3 reads CASSLQGDTEAFF. The CDR3 DNA reads TGCGCCAGCAGCTTACAAGGGGATACTGAAGCTTTCTTT.

The genes are TRBV5-1 and TRBJ2-3; D unresolved. The V and J ends lost 0 bases and 4 bases respectively, with 9 bases between them. The CDR3 is made up of 14 amino acids. Germline assignment: CDR1 SGHRS and CDR2 YFSETQ. CDR3 loop: CASSLGANPDTQYF. The CDR3 coding sequence is TGCGCCAGCAGCTTGGGAGCCAACCCAGATACGCAGTATTTT. The full variable domain, in which reference TRBV5-1 and TRBJ2-3 provide the parts outside the CDR3, is KAGVTQTPRYLIKTRGQQVTLSCSPISGHRSVSWYQQTPGQGLQFLFEYFSETQRNKGNFPGRFSGRQFSNSRSEMNVSTLELGDSALYLCASSLGANPDTQYFGPGTRLTVL.

J is TRBJ2-7 and V is TRBV29-1, with D tentatively TRBD1 (6 bases). Trimming pared 0 bases from V and 4 bases from J, leaving 37 bases between. The CDR3 is 22 amino acids. Germline assignment: CDR1 SQVTM and CDR2 ANQGSEA. The CDR3 DNA reads TGCAGCGTTGAAGAATCCAGGGAGTGGGCACGATCCGGGACACGGGTGGGGTACGAGCAGTACTTC. This codes for CSVEESREWARSGTRVGYEQYF.

This clone was seen a few times. This sequence joins TRBV7-2 and TRBJ2-4, with 7 bases matching TRBD1. The ends lost 5 bases at V and 3 bases at J; junction bases unmatched: 1. The germline CDR1 and CDR2 sequences are SGHTA and FQGNSA. The CDR3 spans 13 residues. CDR3 sequence reads: CASSRQGKNIQYF. The CDR3 DNA follows: TGTGCCAGCAGCCGACAGGGCAAAAACATTCAGTACTTC.

V is TRBV30 and J is TRBJ1-1, with TRBD1 matching 8 bases. V was clipped by 3 bases and J by 3 bases; unmatched bases: 15. The length of the CDR3 is 17 residues. CDR1 and CDR2 from the germline V gene are GTSNPN and SVGIG (reference sequence). This chain's CDR3 is CAWSYPGGASLDTEAFF. CDR3 sequence (DNA): TGTGCCTGGAGCTACCCAGGGGGCGCGTCCCTAGACACTGAAGCTTTCTTT. Combining the CDR3 with reference TRBV30 and TRBJ1-1 gives the whole variable domain SQTIHQWPATLVQPVGSPLSLECTVEGTSNPNLYWYRQAAGRGLQLLFYSVGIGQISSEVPQNLSASRPQDRQFILSSKKLLLSDSGFYLCAWSYPGGASLDTEAFFGQGTRLTVV.

The gene calls are TRBV5-1 and TRBJ2-6, with D maybe TRBD1 (6 bases). The V end lost 1 base, the J end lost 1 base, and 18 bases lay between the germline ends. The CDR3 length is 19 residues. Germline-derived CDR1 and CDR2 are SGHRS and YFSETQ. CDR3 loop: CASSLRAGVIWSGANVLTF. DNA of the CDR3: TGCGCCAGCAGCTTGCGGGCAGGGGTTATTTGGTCTGGGGCCAACGTCCTGACTTTC.

The rearrangement links TRBV7-7 to TRBJ2-1; D perhaps matches TRBD2 (6 bases). V lost 5 bases, J lost 4 bases, and 15 bases lay in between. CDR3 length equals 15 residues. Germline CDR1 SSHAT, CDR2 FNYEAQ (reference sequence). In DNA, the CDR3 is TGTGCCAGCAGCCTCAGTAGCGGAGGGTACAATGAGCAGTTCTTC. Translating gives CASSLSSGGYNEQFF.

This clone was detected a few times. The chain carries TRBV30 and TRBJ1-5; no reliable D call. Germline-derived CDR1 and CDR2 are GTSNPN and SVGIG (reference sequence). The germline V and J ends were trimmed by 2 bases and 4 bases, with 9 bases remaining between them. The CDR3 is made up of 13 amino acids. CDR3 protein: CAWSQVENQPQHF. CDR3 nucleotides: TGTGCCTGGAGTCAGGTAGAAAATCAGCCCCAGCATTTT.

The V gene is TRBV5-5, the J gene TRBJ1-1; no clear D. V lost 0 bases and J 4 bases, leaving 13 bases between the germline ends. The CDR3 is 15 amino acids. The germline V gene encodes CDR1 SGHKS and CDR2 YYEKEE (reference sequence). This CDR3 is CASSLERARVTEAFF. As DNA, the CDR3 is TGTGCCAGCAGCTTGGAGAGGGCGCGGGTCACTGAAGCTTTCTTT.

This sequence joins TRBV29-1 and TRBJ1-1; D ambiguous. CDR1 is SQVTM, CDR2 ANQGSEA, per germline. The CDR3 spans 14 residues. V shed 5 bases and J shed 3 bases, with 16 bases lying between them. Here the CDR3 DNA reads TGCAGCGTTAATCCTAAGGGAGCGGACACTGAAGCTTTCTTT. This translates into CSVNPKGADTEAFF.